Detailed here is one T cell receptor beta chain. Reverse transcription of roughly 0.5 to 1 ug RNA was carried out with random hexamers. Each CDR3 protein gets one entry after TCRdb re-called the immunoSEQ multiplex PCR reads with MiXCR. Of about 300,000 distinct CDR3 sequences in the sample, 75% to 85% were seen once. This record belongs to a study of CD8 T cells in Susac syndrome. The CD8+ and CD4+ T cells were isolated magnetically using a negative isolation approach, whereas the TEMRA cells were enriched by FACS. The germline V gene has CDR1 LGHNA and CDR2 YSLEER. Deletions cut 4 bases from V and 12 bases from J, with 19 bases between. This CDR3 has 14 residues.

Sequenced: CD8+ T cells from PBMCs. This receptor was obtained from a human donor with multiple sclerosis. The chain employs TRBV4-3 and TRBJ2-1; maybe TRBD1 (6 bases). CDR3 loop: CASSLRQVGDGQFF. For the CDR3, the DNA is TGCGCCAGCAGCCTCCGACAGGTAGGGGATGGGCAGTTCTTC.